The T cell receptor (beta chain) under discussion was sequenced for a study of shared clonotypes between healthy human individuals (dated by TCRdb to 2020 to 2021). As for the study more broadly: A couple of women and three men aged 18 to 49 years were included in the cohort. For each donor, CD4 naive and CD4 memory were each run on three plates, CD8 naive on two plates, and CD8 memory on one plate. To estimate repertoire size and how much clonotype sharing occurs between individuals, the study deeply sequenced the blood TCR repertoires of about five healthy adults. Libraries were prepared and TCR repertoires were sequenced by different laboratories using diverse techniques, in order to increase sequencing depth and limit assay-specific biases. Per donor, leukapheresis produced somewhere between about 0.8 and 9.5 billion PBMCs.

From its cysteine to its phenylalanine, the CDR3 spans 16 amino acids. Only the CDR3 part of the read is kept: 48 bases, read in frame from the first base. CDR1 MNHNY and CDR2 SVGAGI were looked up in the germline V gene (reference sequence). At the junction V is shortened by 2 bases and J by 7 bases; bases outside the gene matches: 9. As for this clone: The antigen this receptor binds is unknown. No quality values exist for individual bases; no much larger clone is one base distant.

TCR CDR3 regions were amplified from genomic DNA by multiplex PCR using the deep immunoSEQ assay. For each cell subset, the extracted genomic DNA was distributed evenly across all wells of several immunoSEQ 96-well plates, and each plate served as one replicate. For sorted subsets, each replicate PCR was loaded with 200 to 250 ng genomic DNA, equivalent to some 31,000 T cell genomes. Purified libraries were measured with a Qubit 3.0 fluorometer, size-checked on a Bioanalyzer 2100, and measured again with the KAPA Library Quantification kit. Each immunoSEQ 96-well plate was sequenced on its own single-read 150-cycle Illumina NextSeq 550 flow cell. On the authors' methods: The immunoSEQ output contained only junctional sequences without quality scores, so filtering could not match that applied to full-length reads. To assign V/J genes and CDR3, sequences were annotated against IMGT germline references using PyIR, a Python wrapper for IgBLAST v1.9. Reads were removed for weak V/J assignments (E-value above 1e-6), missing CDR3, stop codons, out-of-frame junctions, or ambiguous translated residues. V3J clonotypes were defined as sequences sharing an identical inferred V gene, J gene, and CDR3 amino acid sequence. Percentage overlap between repertoires was computed as shared unique clonotypes divided by the size of the smaller repertoire. RTK rarefaction, the Chao1 estimator, and Recon v2.1 estimates of unobserved clonotypes were used to assess repertoire richness. Generation probabilities for all TCRbeta clonotypes obtained by the gDNA method from a handful of donors were computed using OLGA. In TCRdb, the immuneACCESS table is reduced to in-frame sequences with V and J assigned. These tables do not hold every clone; where another copy was compared, an unresolved V gene accounts for under half, and the others remain unexplained. That table furnishes V, J and clone size, whereas the DNA furnished D and trimming. This sample has roughly 2.5 million clones in its table, and more than 90% of those were observed once. The top ten clones comprise 0.13% to 0.15% of the sample.

Beyond this particular receptor, the publication reports: Across four donors, 4.5% to 6.5% of naive CD4, approximately 3.6% of naive CD8, approximately 2.5% of memory CD4, and under 0.45% of memory CD8 clonotypes were shared. Compared with non-shared clonotypes, clonotypes shared by all four sorted-subset donors had higher generation probabilities. Rarefaction of sorted-subset datasets indicated incomplete sequencing despite the large sequencing depth. Sampling was limited to blood, and TCR repertoires in tissue likely differ from TCR repertoires in blood. Pairwise subsampling led to the expectation that sequencing depth would affect the degree of clonotype sharing among donors. Larger estimated clonotype richness was generally found for naive subsets than for memory subsets. Because the study included only a small number of donors, the genetic and exposure-history diversity represented was limited.

The donors were healthy, HIV-negative adults with no recently reported acute infections or vaccinations. Every donor was a Caucasian adult living in Nashville, Tennessee, USA. CD4+ T cells were enriched by magnetic negative selection, after which naive cells were positively selected on CD45RA and the negative fraction was taken as the memory subset. Blood was collected by leukapheresis, and PBMCs were isolated by Ficoll-Histopaque density gradient centrifugation and then cryopreserved in liquid nitrogen vapor phase. Analytical flow cytometry was used to check the purity and quantity of every magnetically sorted T cell population. Genomic DNA was isolated from every sorted fraction and measured by UV absorbance on a Nanodrop 2000c.

The V and J genes are TRBV6-6 and TRBJ2-1; 9 nucleotides in the junction match TRBD1. The TCR sequence derives from a man between 18 and 35 years old in good health. The sequencing input was naive CD4+ T cells sorted from blood. Explained via the paper, the cell subset or site label denotes: CD45RA+ positively selected. The base sequence is TGTGCCAGCAGTTACCGGGGTGGACAGGGGAAGAATGAGCAGTTCTTC. It specifies CASSYRGGQGKNEQFF.